The T cell receptor (beta chain) described here comes from a study of T-cell reconstitution after alpha-beta-depleted transplantation in children. Unique molecular identifiers were incorporated into the prepared TCRbeta library. TCRdb recomputed calls from the PCR reads with MiXCR, one row per CDR3 protein. Of more than 450,000 distinct CDR3 sequences in the sample, around 19% are singletons; the top ten hold around 3.3%. This CDR3 has 16 amino acids. V trimming: 0 bases; J trimming: 5 bases; junction bases outside the gene matches: 7. This sequence was found in a human donor who donated a stem cell graft to a child with acute lymphoblastic leukemia. The rearrangement links TRBV12-3 or TRBV12-4 to TRBJ2-1; TRBD2 matches 7 bases. The specimen was PBMCs from the stem cell graft donor, collected from the stem cell graft. The CDR3, as DNA: TGTGCCAGCAGTTTAGCTGGTCTAGCGGCGAACAATGAGCAGTTCTTC. This translates into CASSLAGLAANNEQFF.